Following are 8 T cell receptor beta chains from one sample sequenced in a study of T cells after yellow fever vaccination. In TCRdb, the 5' RACE reads were re-called with MiXCR into one record per CDR3 protein. The profile shows 300,000 or so distinct CDR3 sequences, around 6.8% of them singletons. The input for sequencing was PBMCs, taken approximately 40 days after the first yellow fever vaccination. Receptors originate from a man aged 18 to 30 who received the YFV17D yellow fever vaccine.

CDR3 nucleotides: TGTGCCAGCAGCATACAGGCGTACGAGCAGTACTTC. As protein: CASSIQAYEQYF. The chain has TRBV7-9 and TRBJ2-7; D perhaps matches TRBD1 (5 bases). Germline values: CDR1 SEHNR, CDR2 FQNEAQ (reference sequence). The CDR3 is 12 amino acids. V dropped 5 bases and J dropped 4 bases, with 9 bases sitting between them.

The J gene is TRBJ2-7, the V gene TRBV6-2 or TRBV6-3; D possibly corresponds to TRBD1 (6 bases). V gave up 9 bases and J gave up 1 base, with 16 bases separating them. From germline, CDR1 is MNHEY and CDR2 SVGEGT. The CDR3 is made up of 14 amino acids. CDR3 residues: CASRQVHLSYEQYV. The CDR3 nucleotides are TGTGCCAGTCGACAGGTACATTTATCCTACGAGCAGTACGTC.

This clonotype was seen a handful of times. V usage is TRBV27 and J usage is TRBJ2-7; the D gene is possibly TRBD2 (5 bases). Trimming took 6 bases from V and 2 from J, leaving 14 bases between them. Germline V lookup: CDR1 MNHEY, CDR2 SMNVEV (reference sequence). This CDR3 is 14 amino acids long. CDR3 DNA: TGTGCCAGCAGAGCAAGGACTTTAACCTACGAGCAGTACGTC. It specifies CASRARTLTYEQYV.

The chain joins TRBV6-5 to TRBJ2-2; D is tentatively TRBD1 or TRBD2 (5 bases each). V lost 2 bases to trimming and J lost 4 bases, with 20 bases between them. From germline, CDR1 is MNHEY and CDR2 SVGAGI. The CDR3 length is 18 residues. The CDR3 spells CASSYSDGARRGTGELFF. CDR3 nucleotides: TGTGCCAGCAGTTACAGTGACGGGGCACGTCGAGGCACCGGGGAGCTGTTTTTT.

This clonotype was seen ten or more times. CDR3 loop: CASSPGAASGSYNEQFF. In DNA form, the CDR3 reads TGTGCCAGCAGCCCTGGGGCGGCTAGCGGGTCTTACAATGAGCAGTTCTTC. The chain couples TRBV9 to TRBJ2-1, with TRBD2 matching 8 bases. This CDR3 region has 17 residues. J was trimmed by 4 bases and V by 4 bases; bases with no gene match: 13. In germline, CDR1 is SGDLS, CDR2 YYNGEE.

In this sample, this clonotype turned up many times. The genes are TRBV6-6 and TRBJ1-2; D is unclear. Germline V gives CDR1 MNHNY, CDR2 SVGAGI (reference sequence). The CDR3 length is 12 residues. With 4 bases removed from V and 2 bases from J, the gap between germline ends came to 5 bases. The CDR3 DNA is TGTGCCAGCAGTTGGGAGAACTATGGCTACACCTTC. Protein: CASSWENYGYTF.

This clonotype was detected only a few times. This chain joins TRBV20-1 and TRBJ2-5; tentative D call: TRBD2 (6 bases). V was shortened by 6 bases and J by 4 bases, with 12 bases between the two germline ends. This CDR3 spans 12 amino acids. Germline V gives CDR1 DFQATT, CDR2 SNEGSKA (reference sequence). The CDR3 protein is CSAPAGRETQYF. The CDR3 DNA reads TGCAGTGCGCCCGCCGGGAGAGAGACCCAGTACTTC.

This chain joins TRBV10-3 and TRBJ2-7, with D perhaps matching TRBD2 (5 bases). The germline V gene encodes CDR1 ENHRY and CDR2 SYGVKD. The CDR3 spans 14 residues. The V end lost 4 bases, the J end lost 2 bases, and 12 bases lay between the germline ends. CDR3 protein: CAISGGGRTYEQYV. CDR3 DNA: TGTGCCATCAGTGGCGGAGGCAGGACCTACGAGCAGTACGTC.